The 18 T cell receptor beta chains listed next were all sequenced from one sample in a study of HIV-infected patients and healthy controls. Whole blood was used without fractionation, so all unsorted peripheral T cells were included. Reverse transcription used roughly 480 ng RNA and constant-region primers for alpha and beta. Alpha and beta chain libraries were made separately by chain-specific third strand synthesis with multiplexing indices. TCRdb analysed the 5' RACE reads with MiXCR anew, one entry per CDR3 protein. Seen here are some 20,000 distinct CDR3 sequences, around 8.2% observed once, and the top ten hold 6.5%. Sequencing was carried out using blood. The receptors shown here come from an adult in good health.

The V call is TRBV6-1, the J call TRBJ2-7; 7 nucleotides line up with TRBD1. Per germline, CDR1 MNHNS and CDR2 SASEGT. The CDR3 runs to 15 residues. The ends lost 4 bases at V and 0 bases at J; junction bases unmatched: 6. In DNA, the CDR3 is TGTGCCAGCAGTGTAACAGGGGACAGCTCCTACGAGCAGTACTTC. Amino acids: CASSVTGDSSYEQYF.

This clonotype counts as medium-sized. V gene TRBV11-2 combines with J gene TRBJ2-1, with TRBD1 identical over 8 bases. The germline gives CDR1 SGHAT, CDR2 FQNNGV. Trimming cost V 5 bases and J 5 bases; bases outside gene matches: 8. CDR3 length equals 15 residues. CDR3 nucleotides: TGTGCCAGCAGCAGACCGGGACAGGCAAACAATGAGCAGTTCTTC. Translated, it gives CASSRPGQANNEQFF.

In its sample, this clonotype was seen many times. J is TRBJ1-1 and V is TRBV2; 9 positions agree with TRBD1. CDR3 length: 15 amino acids. V lost 6 bases to trimming and J lost 2 bases; unmatched junction nucleotides: 7. The germline V gene has CDR1 SNHLY and CDR2 FYNNEI. DNA of the CDR3: TGTGCCAGCAGGAGACAGGGGGGGGTAAACACTGAAGCTTTCTTT. Its translation: CASRRQGGVNTEAFF.

This clonotype was seen at least ten times. This chain links TRBV9 with TRBJ1-1; D is possibly TRBD1 (5 bases). The CDR3 extends over 14 amino acids. Looked up from germline, CDR1 is SGDLS and CDR2 is YYNGEE. Trimming left V 4 bases short and J 1 base short, with 11 bases between. The CDR3 DNA reads TGTGCCAGCAGCCCTCTCGGGGGGAACACTGAAGCTTTCTTT. This codes for CASSPLGGNTEAFF.

This clonotype was seen many times. The chain uses TRBV5-1 and TRBJ2-1; 8 nucleotides agree with TRBD1. CDR3 length equals 13 residues. CDR1 is SGHRS, CDR2 YFSETQ, per germline. J gave up 7 bases and V 0 bases, and 0 bases lay outside the gene matches. Written as DNA, the CDR3 is TGCGCCAGCAGCTTGGGGACAGGGAATGAGCAGTTCTTC. This sequence encodes CASSLGTGNEQFF.

At least ten counts were recorded for this clonotype. The chain carries TRBV23-1 and TRBJ2-7; TRBD1 agrees at 11 bases. TRBV23-1 belongs to the ORF category, with a function that is uncertain. CDR3 length: 13 amino acids. V dropped 7 bases and J dropped 5; count of bases not matched to a gene: 4. The CDR3 DNA is TGCGCCAGCAAGAGGACAGGGGGCGACGAGCAGTACTTC. Encoded protein: CASKRTGGDEQYF.

This clonotype has a count of ten or more. CDR3 sequence (DNA): TGTGCCAGTAGTATGGCCAGGACAGGGACGCGAAGACAAGAGACCCAGTACTTC. Its protein product is CASSMARTGTRRQETQYF. The J gene is TRBJ2-5, the V gene TRBV19, with 8 nucleotides matching TRBD1. Germline V gene sequence: CDR1 LNHDA, CDR2 SQIVND (reference sequence). This CDR3 has 18 residues. V trimming: 3 bases; J trimming: 2 bases; junction bases outside the gene matches: 14.

This clonotype was recorded many times. This chain joins TRBV20-1 and TRBJ2-3, with 12 bases identical to TRBD2. CDR3 length equals 15 residues. Trimming took 5 bases from V and 6 from J; bases not matched to a gene: 9. Germline values: CDR1 DFQATT, CDR2 SNEGSKA (reference sequence). CDR3 protein: CSAETSGRGSDTQYF. The CDR3, as DNA: TGCAGTGCTGAGACTAGCGGGAGAGGGTCGGATACGCAGTATTTT.

This clonotype was observed many times. The V call is TRBV2, the J call TRBJ1-1, with D unresolved. Trimming cost V 4 bases and J 0 bases, with 6 bases left between them. The germline V gene has CDR1 SNHLY and CDR2 FYNNEI. The CDR3 runs 13 residues. The CDR3 region has the DNA TGTGCCAGCAGTGGGGGAATGAACACTGAAGCTTTCTTT. Translating gives CASSGGMNTEAFF.

By share, this clonotype ranks as medium-sized (0.01 to 0.1%). The chain uses TRBV5-1 and TRBJ2-1; D is perhaps TRBD2 (5 bases). Trimming stripped 3 bases from V and 6 bases from J, with 22 bases between. CDR3 length: 17 amino acids. From germline, CDR1 is SGHRS and CDR2 YFSETQ. The CDR3: CASSSAPLATRTNEQFF. CDR3 nucleotides: TGCGCCAGCAGCTCAGCGCCGTTAGCGACCCGTACCAATGAGCAGTTCTTC.

This clonotype came up many times. V usage is TRBV7-8 and J usage is TRBJ2-4; 7 nucleotides line up with TRBD1. The CDR3 runs 13 residues. CDR1 and CDR2 from the germline V gene are SGHVS and FQNEAQ. V was pared by 3 bases and J by 4 bases, with 0 bases of the junction left unmatched. The CDR3 DNA reads as TGTGCCAGCAGCTTGACAGGGAAAAACATTCAGTACTTC. This encodes CASSLTGKNIQYF.

There are many counts of this clonotype. This sequence joins TRBV12-3 or TRBV12-4 and TRBJ2-2; D remains unclear. The CDR3 consists of 14 residues. The V and J ends lost 5 bases and 5 bases respectively, with 12 bases between them. The CDR3 loop reads CASSPGRRTGELFF. The CDR3, as DNA: TGTGCCAGCAGTCCGGGCAGACGGACCGGGGAGCTGTTTTTT.

This clonotype occurred many times. This chain uses TRBV20-1 with TRBJ2-2; D gene ambiguous. Trimming stripped 0 bases from V and 0 bases from J, with 11 bases between. The CDR3 has 16 residues. Germline CDR1 reads DFQATT; CDR2 reads SNEGSKA (reference sequence). The CDR3 spells CSAREGRRSNTGELFF. CDR3 bases: TGCAGTGCTAGAGAAGGTCGCAGATCGAACACCGGGGAGCTGTTTTTT.

This clonotype occurred many times. V is TRBV28 and J is TRBJ1-2; D is uncertain. Germline loops: CDR1 MDHEN, CDR2 SYDVKM. This CDR3 has 14 residues. Trimming cost V 4 bases and J 2 bases, with 11 bases left between them. CDR3 sequence reads: CASSYIQANYGYTF. CDR3 DNA sequence: TGTGCCAGCAGTTATATTCAGGCAAACTATGGCTACACCTTC.

This clonotype was detected ten times or more. The chain is built from TRBV5-1 and TRBJ1-5; maybe TRBD1 (5 bases). This CDR3 spans 14 amino acids. CDR1 and CDR2 from the germline V gene are SGHRS and YFSETQ. V was shortened by 1 base and J by 3 bases, with 8 bases between the two germline ends. The CDR3 spells CASSLWGPNQPQHF. CDR3 in DNA: TGCGCCAGCAGCTTGTGGGGCCCCAATCAGCCCCAGCATTTT.

By its share, this clonotype is medium-sized (0.01 to 0.1%). The rearrangement links TRBV6-1 to TRBJ2-3; D unresolved. CDR3 length equals 15 residues. Trimming pared 0 bases from V and 2 bases from J, leaving 9 bases between. Per germline, CDR1 MNHNS and CDR2 SASEGT. The CDR3 nucleotides are TGTGCCAGCAGTGAAGCGGGTTTTTCCACAGATACGCAGTATTTT. This encodes CASSEAGFSTDTQYF.

In this sample, this clonotype turned up many times. The V gene is TRBV5-1, the J gene TRBJ1-6; 7 bases line up with TRBD1. V lost 4 bases, J lost 5 bases, and 12 bases stayed unmatched. Germline CDR1 is SGHRS and CDR2 is YFSETQ. CDR3 length equals 17 residues. The CDR3 region is CASSDQLRDRDNSPLHF. CDR3 nucleotide sequence: TGCGCCAGCAGCGATCAACTCCGGGACAGAGATAATTCACCCCTCCACTTT.

About this clonotype: A much larger clone lies one base from this, so it may be a read error. The chain recombines TRBV24-1 with TRBJ2-5; the D gene is possibly TRBD2 (5 bases). This CDR3 comprises 15 residues. Germline assignment: CDR1 KGHDR and CDR2 SFDVKD. The CDR3 is CATCDFRDAGETQYF. In DNA form, the CDR3 reads TGTGCCACCTGTGATTTCCGCGATGCGGGAGAGACCCAGTACTTC.